The clone carrying this T cell receptor (beta chain) occurred once. Its antigen is currently unknown. PCR involved 60 Vbeta and 13 Jbeta primers. Using immunoSEQ multiplex PCR, the repertoire was profiled, and TCRdb retains in-frame clones only, with some absent. The profile shows approximately 210,000 clones, roughly four fifths of them singletons. The data belong to a study of cytomegalovirus exposure and HLA in healthy donors. For the study at large: Earlier work reported 95 million to 130 million unique TCR beta sequences from 180 million or so T cells.

Findings and caveats of the study: The Asian-associated ancestry cluster reportedly had fewer N-insertions than the 666-donor mean in a later analysis. For most TCR beta V segments, an earlier analysis put the productive rate at about 87% or about 30% of the time. The records held CMV serostatus as the only immune exposure information.

The V gene's germline CDR1 is MNHEY and CDR2 SMNVEV (reference sequence). The CDR3 contains 13 residues. V was trimmed by 3 bases and J by 9 bases, leaving 12 bases between them. This chain connects TRBV27 to TRBJ2-1, with D maybe TRBD2 (5 bases). Sequenced input: PBMCs. The receptor comes from a man between 18 and 29 years old in good health and CMV-seronegative. CDR3 loop: CASSFRRSGEQFF. CDR3 sequence (DNA): TGTGCCAGCAGTTTTAGGAGGTCGGGTGAGCAGTTCTTC.